This T cell receptor beta chain was documented in a study of T cell repertoires in cytomegalovirus infection. Study-wide background: Signatures in public TCR beta sequences pointed to both CMV infection and matching HLA type.

Germline loops: CDR1 MNHEY, CDR2 SVGEGT. CDR3 length: 14 residues. The study, taken as a whole, reports: Cumulative frequency (of public TCR beta family members) identified carriers of CMV plus the relevant HLA. HLA-C-restricted TCR beta clonotypes specific for CMV led the ex vivo response.

This clonotype showed up many times. Its antigen is unknown. An end of the junction differs from the germline gene, which may be a read error. TCRdb called the reads again in MiXCR, with one record for every CDR3 protein. The table shows around 270,000 distinct CDR3 sequences, with roughly 10% occurring only once. The clonotype originates from a human donor in good health (CMV status not recorded). Some clones in this sample may be carry-over from other donors' samples. Source material: PBMCs. The chain has TRBV6-2 or TRBV6-3 and TRBJ1-1; D ambiguous. The CDR3 sequence is CASRNGGLKTEAFF. The CDR3 nucleotides are TGTGCCAGCCGGAATGGTGGATTGAAGACTGAAGCTTTCTTT.